This passage covers 8 T cell receptor beta chains from one sample sequenced in a study of T-cell memory formation after mild COVID-19. TCRdb passed the 5' RACE reads through MiXCR, listing each CDR3 protein once. The sample lists hundreds of thousands of distinct CDR3 sequences, around 15% occurring once. The sequenced sample was PBMCs or a T cell subset sorted from them (not recorded which). The receptor set was obtained from a man in his late teens or twenties who had mild COVID-19 (a few samples of this study predate the infection). Cell type and time point are not known.

The chain is built from TRBV27 and TRBJ1-6, with D maybe TRBD1 (5 bases). Germline V gene sequence: CDR1 MNHEY, CDR2 SMNVEV (reference sequence). The CDR3 spans 15 residues. Trimming removed 2 bases at V and 7 bases at J, with 12 bases between. CDR3 residues: CASSLRGSGNSPLHF. In DNA, the CDR3 is TGTGCCAGCAGTTTAAGGGGCAGCGGGAATTCACCCCTCCACTTT.

This clonotype has ten or more counts. The rearrangement joins TRBV12-3 or TRBV12-4 to TRBJ2-1; D is uncertain. V lost 8 bases, J lost 7 bases, and 27 bases lay in between. The CDR3 has 17 residues. The CDR3 region has the DNA TGTGCCAGCCGCCGAGGATCTCGGACGGAATCGTGGAATGAGCAGTTCTTC. Its protein is CASRRGSRTESWNEQFF.

This clonotype occurred many times. The genes are TRBV20-1 and TRBJ1-1; no definite D call. In germline, CDR1 is DFQATT, CDR2 SNEGSKA (reference sequence). This CDR3 comprises 11 residues. The V gene lost 6 bases and the J gene lost 6 bases, with 11 bases spanning the gap. In DNA, the CDR3 is TGCAGTGCCACCCATCAGGCTGAAGCTTTCTTT. Amino acid sequence: CSATHQAEAFF.

This chain joins TRBV7-9 and TRBJ2-3; 8 nucleotides match TRBD1. J was trimmed by 6 bases and V by 8 bases; bases with no gene match: 10. The CDR3 length is 14 residues. Germline V gene sequence: CDR1 SEHNR, CDR2 FQNEAQ (reference sequence). CDR3 sequence reads: CASGPGQGADTQYF. The CDR3, as DNA: TGTGCCAGCGGCCCTGGACAGGGAGCCGATACGCAGTATTTT.

This clonotype was seen more than once but under ten times. The chain combines TRBV4-1 with TRBJ2-2; the D is unclear. The ends were cut back, 1 base at V and 6 bases at J, with 9 bases in the middle. This CDR3 contains 14 residues. Germline V lookup: CDR1 MGHRA, CDR2 YSYEKL. Here the CDR3 DNA reads TGCGCCAGCAGCCAAGGCCAGTTGGCCGGGGAGCTGTTTTTT. It codes for CASSQGQLAGELFF.

V and J are TRBV12-3 or TRBV12-4 and TRBJ1-2; 9 bases fit TRBD1. The V gene end was trimmed by 3 bases and the J gene end by 4 bases; junction bases not matched to a gene: 6. The CDR3 is made up of 15 amino acids. CDR3 sequence: CASSFGTGYGYGYTF. Written as DNA, the CDR3 is TGTGCCAGCAGTTTTGGGACAGGGTACGGCTATGGCTACACCTTC.

This chain links TRBV28 with TRBJ1-4; no clear D. V lost 3 bases to trimming and J lost 7 bases, with 3 bases between them. The germline CDR1 and CDR2 sequences are MDHEN and SYDVKM. The CDR3 is made up of 11 amino acids. The CDR3 is CASSFTEKLFF. DNA for the CDR3: TGTGCCAGCAGTTTTACTGAAAAACTGTTTTTT.

This chain links TRBV5-1 with TRBJ2-5; D remains ambiguous. This CDR3 comprises 13 residues. Between the trimmed V and J ends, which lost 3 bases and 7 bases, there was a span of 13 bases. CDR1 is SGHRS, CDR2 YFSETQ, per germline. For the CDR3, the DNA is TGCGCCAGCAGCTCACGACGGCAGGCGACCCAGTACTTC. This translates into CASSSRRQATQYF.